Listed below are T cell receptor beta chains from one sample, sequenced in a study of OX40 agonist ivuxolimab in advanced cancers. Only in-frame clones appear in the TCRdb table, and some are missing; sequencing was by immunoSEQ multiplex PCR. This sample yields tens of thousands of clones, of which approximately 80% are seen a single time; around 4.5% belongs to the top ten. The sample in question was CD4+ or CD8+ T cells sorted from blood, obtained in a trial of the OX40 agonist ivuxolimab. The source of these receptors is an adult with an advanced solid tumor such as melanoma, head and neck, liver or kidney cancer. The CDR3 runs from the conserved cysteine through the conserved F or W. Each record gives: J gene, clone size, V gene, CDR3 protein. Clone size appears in some rows only: once, few, many, or a class for an expanded clone.

J gene: TRBJ1-2; clone size: .; V gene: TRBV19; CDR3 protein: CASSSPRDSKNCGYTF
J gene: TRBJ2-7; clone size: .; V gene: TRBV28; CDR3 protein: CASSVWRYEQYF
J gene: TRBJ1-2; clone size: once; V gene: TRBV6-1; CDR3 protein: CASSGRGMVDGYTF
J gene: TRBJ1-2; clone size: .; V gene: TRBV19; CDR3 protein: CASIDRDFSGYTF
J gene: TRBJ1-2; clone size: .; V gene: TRBV19; CDR3 protein: CASSISAGENYGYTF
J gene: TRBJ2-1; clone size: .; V gene: TRBV9; CDR3 protein: CASSGGPGAGDYNEQFF
J gene: TRBJ2-5; clone size: .; V gene: TRBV2; CDR3 protein: CASRGQGGTRPVETQYF
J gene: TRBJ2-1; clone size: .; V gene: TRBV11-3; CDR3 protein: CASSLGSQRTQFF
J gene: TRBJ2-7; clone size: .; V gene: TRBV7-9; CDR3 protein: CASSPTGQGEEQYF
J gene: TRBJ2-7; clone size: few; V gene: TRBV30; CDR3 protein: CAWSTGQGSYEQYF
J gene: TRBJ2-5; clone size: .; V gene: TRBV7-2; CDR3 protein: CASSTDRAQETQYF
J gene: TRBJ2-1; clone size: .; V gene: TRBV19; CDR3 protein: CASSPYVAEAYNEQFF
J gene: TRBJ2-6; clone size: .; V gene: TRBV6-1; CDR3 protein: CASSEAPTGIGANVLTF
J gene: TRBJ2-2; clone size: .; V gene: TRBV7-9; CDR3 protein: CASSLNWLANTGELFF
J gene: TRBJ1-4; clone size: once; V gene: TRBV19; CDR3 protein: CASSKTGGVEKLFF
J gene: TRBJ1-5; clone size: .; V gene: TRBV28; CDR3 protein: CASRFVGGGNQPQHF
J gene: TRBJ1-5; clone size: few; V gene: TRBV6-6; CDR3 protein: CASSYSGTGGNQPQHF
J gene: TRBJ2-1; clone size: .; V gene: TRBV9; CDR3 protein: CASSSAHQGGNEQLF
J gene: TRBJ2-7; clone size: .; V gene: TRBV28; CDR3 protein: CASSSRTSGTIYEQYF
J gene: TRBJ1-1; clone size: .; V gene: TRBV6-5; CDR3 protein: CASSYGGATDTEAFF
J gene: TRBJ1-1; clone size: .; V gene: TRBV19; CDR3 protein: CASSPRLDRTEAFF
J gene: TRBJ2-1; clone size: .; V gene: TRBV5-1; CDR3 protein: CASSLEAGVDEQFF
J gene: TRBJ1-2; clone size: .; V gene: TRBV11-2; CDR3 protein: CASSPRGRAGDPNYGYTF
J gene: TRBJ2-7; clone size: .; V gene: TRBV19; CDR3 protein: CASSEQGAGYEQYF
J gene: TRBJ2-3; clone size: .; V gene: TRBV18; CDR3 protein: CASSFRRGTDTQYF
J gene: TRBJ1-2; clone size: .; V gene: TRBV7-2; CDR3 protein: CASSPDRNYGYTF
J gene: TRBJ2-1; clone size: .; V gene: TRBV28; CDR3 protein: CASSTGTSNEQFF
J gene: TRBJ2-2; clone size: few; V gene: TRBV28; CDR3 protein: CASSSVGRVTGELFF
J gene: TRBJ1-6; clone size: .; V gene: TRBV9; CDR3 protein: CASSPGQGAPNSPLHF
J gene: TRBJ2-7; clone size: .; V gene: TRBV10-3; CDR3 protein: CAISEGRGGYEQYF
J gene: TRBJ2-2; clone size: .; V gene: TRBV18; CDR3 protein: CASSPPTPESRTGELFF
J gene: TRBJ1-2; clone size: .; V gene: TRBV7-9; CDR3 protein: CASSLELISYGYTF
J gene: TRBJ2-1; clone size: .; V gene: TRBV6-1; CDR3 protein: CASSASGITNEQFF
J gene: TRBJ1-2; clone size: .; V gene: TRBV5-4; CDR3 protein: CASSLYRTANYGYTF
J gene: TRBJ2-7; clone size: once; V gene: TRBV28; CDR3 protein: CASRGQGYEQYF
J gene: TRBJ1-5; clone size: .; V gene: TRBV19; CDR3 protein: CASSTVTGSNQPQHF
J gene: TRBJ1-1; clone size: .; V gene: TRBV19; CDR3 protein: CASSWQGNTEAFF
J gene: TRBJ1-3; clone size: .; V gene: TRBV28; CDR3 protein: CASSFGAGELTGNTIYF
J gene: TRBJ1-5; clone size: .; V gene: TRBV2; CDR3 protein: CASSGGQGAGQPQHF
J gene: TRBJ1-4; clone size: .; V gene: TRBV6-1; CDR3 protein: CASSEGEKLFF
J gene: TRBJ1-5; clone size: few; V gene: TRBV25-1; CDR3 protein: CASSGRSNQPQHF
J gene: TRBJ1-1; clone size: .; V gene: TRBV7-6; CDR3 protein: CASSLVFLGNMNTEAFF
J gene: TRBJ1-1; clone size: .; V gene: TRBV29-1; CDR3 protein: CSVYLGGSTEAFF
J gene: TRBJ2-3; clone size: .; V gene: TRBV30; CDR3 protein: CACSDPGIEYF
J gene: TRBJ1-2; clone size: once; V gene: TRBV28; CDR3 protein: CASSQGTGGGGYTF
J gene: TRBJ1-3; clone size: .; V gene: TRBV19; CDR3 protein: CASIQALRSGNTIYF
J gene: TRBJ1-2; clone size: few; V gene: TRBV2; CDR3 protein: CASTPLQVGYTF
J gene: TRBJ2-1; clone size: .; V gene: TRBV11-3; CDR3 protein: CASSYNRANEQFF
J gene: TRBJ2-2; clone size: .; V gene: TRBV28; CDR3 protein: CASSFTSVGVGELFF
J gene: TRBJ1-2; clone size: .; V gene: TRBV5-8; CDR3 protein: CASFRAGGALGYGYTF
J gene: TRBJ2-7; clone size: .; V gene: TRBV9; CDR3 protein: CASSVGTERAYEQYF
J gene: TRBJ2-7; clone size: .; V gene: TRBV2; CDR3 protein: CASSGLLGPAYEQYF
J gene: TRBJ2-1; clone size: once; V gene: TRBV2; CDR3 protein: CASSNRGLLDEQFF
J gene: TRBJ1-5; clone size: .; V gene: TRBV6-6; CDR3 protein: CASTWAVSNQPQHF
J gene: TRBJ1-3; clone size: .; V gene: TRBV5-1; CDR3 protein: CASSLDQGSGNTIYF
J gene: TRBJ1-1; clone size: once; V gene: TRBV6-4; CDR3 protein: CATRQRLGTEAFF
J gene: TRBJ2-3; clone size: few; V gene: TRBV7-2; CDR3 protein: CASSQLAGAPDTQYF